This TCR beta chain was sequenced in a study of T cell changes during pregnancy in multiple sclerosis. Germline V gives CDR1 LGHNA, CDR2 YSLEER. Between the trimmed V and J ends, which lost 0 bases and 5 bases, there was a span of 23 bases. This CDR3 comprises 18 residues. Method: immunoSEQ multiplex PCR; TCRdb's copy keeps in-frame clones and lacks some. The table has under 70,000 clones, around 92% seen once. The TCR originated in a female donor in good health, enrolled as a control in a pregnancy study. This material consisted of peripheral blood, taken in the third trimester of pregnancy. The chain links TRBV4-3 to TRBJ2-7; D is perhaps TRBD2 (6 bases). CDR3 residues: CASSQERWRTGVLNEQYF. CDR3 nucleotides: TGCGCCAGCAGCCAAGAAAGATGGCGCACGGGAGTTCTCAACGAGCAGTACTTC.